These 20 T cell receptor beta chains share one sample of origin, sequenced in a study of monozygotic twins with inflammatory bowel disease. After re-calling the 5' RACE reads, TCRdb lists one entry per CDR3 protein, DNA absent. The table lists approximately 150,000 distinct CDR3 sequences, with approximately 7% in the top ten. Sequencing was done on a sample of blood. The receptors were gathered from a human donor with ulcerative colitis or Crohn's disease, or a healthy co-twin of an affected twin (not recorded which).

J is TRBJ1-4 and V is TRBV18. Per the germline V gene, CDR1 is KGHSH and CDR2 is LQKENI. The CDR3 is 16 residues long. The CDR3 loop reads CASSRAPTDRSEKLFF.

This sequence joins TRBV19 and TRBJ2-7; TCRdb picks TRBD2, but there is no DNA to check that call. Germline-derived CDR1 and CDR2 are LNHDA and SQIVND (reference sequence). The CDR3 is 14 residues long. The CDR3 sequence is CASRPGLPTYEQYF.

The V gene is TRBV5-6, the J gene TRBJ2-1. Germline assignment: CDR1 SGHDT and CDR2 YYEEEE. This CDR3 contains 12 residues. CDR3 in amino acids: CASSLRVGEQFF.

The chain links TRBV7-2 to TRBJ1-6; TCRdb's D gene call, TRBD1, goes unchecked for lack of DNA. This CDR3 spans 15 amino acids. From germline, CDR1 is SGHTA and CDR2 FQGNSA. CDR3 loop: CASSLAPGGNSPLHF.

The chain links TRBV5-1 to TRBJ1-1; TCRdb's D call, TRBD1, is unchecked because there is no DNA. The germline V gene encodes CDR1 SGHRS and CDR2 YFSETQ. This CDR3 contains 16 residues. The chain's CDR3 is CASSLWGQVMNTEAFF.

The rearrangement joins TRBV6-5 to TRBJ2-2; TCRdb's D call, TRBD1, is unchecked because there is no DNA. CDR1 is MNHEY and CDR2 is SVGAGI in the germline V gene. The CDR3 is 19 residues long. This chain's CDR3 is CASSYSTPGRTSNTGELFF.

The chain uses TRBV5-1 and TRBJ1-1. The CDR3 sequence is 13 residues long. The germline V gene encodes CDR1 SGHRS and CDR2 YFSETQ. The CDR3 loop is CASSWGSGTEAFF.

The genes are TRBV20-1 and TRBJ1-2. CDR1 is DFQATT and CDR2 is SNEGSKA in the germline V gene (reference sequence). The CDR3 spans 12 residues. This CDR3 reads CSASSVMGGYTF.

The chain has TRBV6-5 and TRBJ2-1; absent DNA, TCRdb's TRBD1 call cannot be checked. CDR1 and CDR2 from the germline V gene are MNHEY and SVGAGI. The CDR3 spans 17 residues. CDR3 protein: CASSYSGASSSYNEQFF.

The gene calls are TRBV10-3 and TRBJ2-2; TCRdb returns TRBD1, unconfirmable since there is no DNA. The CDR3 sequence is 12 residues long. Per germline, CDR1 ENHRY and CDR2 SYGVKD. The CDR3 here is CAIGGPPGELFF.

The chain links TRBV4-1 to TRBJ2-2; TCRdb picks TRBD1, but there is no DNA to check that call. The germline CDR1 and CDR2 sequences are MGHRA and YSYEKL. The CDR3 runs to 16 residues. CDR3 loop: CASSQAAGGKPGELFF.

V and J are TRBV7-2 and TRBJ2-1; there is no DNA to check the TCRdb D call of TRBD1. The V gene's germline CDR1 is SGHTA and CDR2 FQGNSA. The CDR3 totals 14 residues. CDR3 sequence reads: CASSFLRGAGEQFF.

The genes are TRBV6-1 and TRBJ1-2. The CDR3 runs 14 residues. Germline loops: CDR1 MNHNS, CDR2 SASEGT. The CDR3 protein is CASSLGPRSYGYTF.

The genes are TRBV12-3 or TRBV12-4 and TRBJ1-2; TCRdb's D gene call, TRBD1, goes unchecked for lack of DNA. CDR3 length: 16 residues. Here the CDR3 reads CASSYAAGQGGYGYTF.

CDR3 in amino acids: CASSWTGEDGYTF. This sequence joins TRBV5-1 and TRBJ1-2; TCRdb indicates TRBD1, and absent DNA this call remains unverified. CDR3 length equals 13 residues. Germline V gene lookup returns CDR1 SGHRS and CDR2 YFSETQ.

The CDR3 here is CSVEEFGTGGMGGYTF. This chain connects TRBV29-1 to TRBJ1-2; TCRdb selects TRBD1, and the lack of DNA leaves this call unchecked. The germline CDR1 and CDR2 sequences are SQVTM and ANQGSEA. The CDR3 spans 16 residues.

The rearrangement links TRBV28 to TRBJ2-2; the D call of TRBD2 rests on TCRdb alone, since no DNA is present to check it. CDR1 is MDHEN and CDR2 is SYDVKM in the germline V gene. The CDR3 is made up of 15 amino acids. Here the CDR3 reads CASVGSQEDTGELFF.

The J gene is TRBJ2-7, the V gene TRBV29-1; the D call of TRBD1 rests on TCRdb alone, since no DNA is present to check it. The CDR3 sequence is 14 residues long. Germline CDR1 SQVTM, CDR2 ANQGSEA. CDR3 loop: CSVGRTGGIYEQYF.

The rearrangement joins TRBV29-1 to TRBJ2-1; checking the TCRdb D call of TRBD1 is not possible without DNA. From germline, CDR1 is SQVTM and CDR2 ANQGSEA. CDR3 length: 13 amino acids. CDR3 in amino acids: CSEIGTGKSEQFF.

This chain links TRBV9 with TRBJ2-2. This CDR3 has 13 amino acids. CDR1 is SGDLS, CDR2 YYNGEE, per germline. The CDR3 loop is CASSVVDTGELFF.